This record concerns one T cell receptor (beta chain) sequence. V lost 0 bases and J 9 bases, leaving 16 bases between the germline ends. The CDR3 runs to 16 residues. Germline V gene data show CDR1 as SGHNT and CDR2 as YYREEE (reference sequence). These data come from a study of shared clonotypes between healthy human individuals. This table comes from immunoSEQ multiplex PCR, and its TCRdb copy is limited to in-frame clones, with some not included. The table shows millions of clones, with around nine tenths occurring only once. The sequenced material came from naive CD4+ T cells sorted from blood. This sample's subset: CD45RA+ positively selected. The receptor was derived from a young man in good health. The chain carries TRBV5-4 and TRBJ1-6; D is undetermined. Here the CDR3 DNA reads TGTGCCAGCAGCTTGGACCGGGCTGTGTCCGTTTCACCCCTCCACTTT. Translation gives CASSLDRAVSVSPLHF.